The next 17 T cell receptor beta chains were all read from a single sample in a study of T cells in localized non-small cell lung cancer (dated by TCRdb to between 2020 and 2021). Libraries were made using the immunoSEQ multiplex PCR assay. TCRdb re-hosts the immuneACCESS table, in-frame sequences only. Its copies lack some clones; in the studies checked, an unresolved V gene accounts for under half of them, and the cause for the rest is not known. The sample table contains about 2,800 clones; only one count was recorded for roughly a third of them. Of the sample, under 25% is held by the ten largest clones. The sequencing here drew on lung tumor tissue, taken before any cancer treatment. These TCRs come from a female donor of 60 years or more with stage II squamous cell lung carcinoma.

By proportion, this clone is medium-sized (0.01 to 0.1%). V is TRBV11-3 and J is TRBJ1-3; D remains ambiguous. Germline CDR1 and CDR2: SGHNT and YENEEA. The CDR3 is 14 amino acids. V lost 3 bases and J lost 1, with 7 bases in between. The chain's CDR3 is CASSFKPSGNTIYF. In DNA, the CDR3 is TGTGCCAGCAGCTTCAAGCCTTCTGGAAACACCATATATTTT.

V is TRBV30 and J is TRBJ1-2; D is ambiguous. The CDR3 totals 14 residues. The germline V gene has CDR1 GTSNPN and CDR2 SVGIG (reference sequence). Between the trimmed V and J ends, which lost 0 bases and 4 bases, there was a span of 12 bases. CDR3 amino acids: CAWSVFWTGYGYTF. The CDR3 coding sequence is TGTGCCTGGAGTGTCTTTTGGACCGGCTATGGCTACACCTTC.

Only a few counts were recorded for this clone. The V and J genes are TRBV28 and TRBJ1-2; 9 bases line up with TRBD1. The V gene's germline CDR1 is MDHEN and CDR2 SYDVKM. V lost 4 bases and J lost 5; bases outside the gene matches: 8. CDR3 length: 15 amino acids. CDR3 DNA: TGTGCCAGCAGTTCCGGGACAGGGAGGGCGTATGGCTACACCTTC. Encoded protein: CASSSGTGRAYGYTF.

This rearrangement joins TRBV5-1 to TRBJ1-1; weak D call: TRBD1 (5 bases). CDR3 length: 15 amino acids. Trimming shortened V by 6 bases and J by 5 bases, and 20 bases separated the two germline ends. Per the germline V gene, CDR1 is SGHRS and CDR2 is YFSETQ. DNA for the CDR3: TGCGCCAGCACCTGGGGGGATCCTACTCGGACTGAAGCTTTCTTT. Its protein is CASTWGDPTRTEAFF.

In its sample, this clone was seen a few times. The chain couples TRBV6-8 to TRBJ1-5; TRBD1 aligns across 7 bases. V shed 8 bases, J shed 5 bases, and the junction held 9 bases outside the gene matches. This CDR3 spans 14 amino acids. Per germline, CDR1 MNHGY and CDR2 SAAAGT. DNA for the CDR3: TGTGCCAGCGAGGGGGGACAGATCGATCAGCCCCAGCATTTT. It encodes CASEGGQIDQPQHF.

CDR3 DNA sequence: TGTGCCAGCATTAAGAACACCGGGGAGCTGTTTTTT. Encoded protein: CASIKNTGELFF. The V and J genes are TRBV28 and TRBJ2-2, with D unresolved. This CDR3 region has 12 residues. From germline, CDR1 is MDHEN and CDR2 SYDVKM. Trimming shortened V by 7 bases and J by 1 base, and 4 bases separated the two germline ends.

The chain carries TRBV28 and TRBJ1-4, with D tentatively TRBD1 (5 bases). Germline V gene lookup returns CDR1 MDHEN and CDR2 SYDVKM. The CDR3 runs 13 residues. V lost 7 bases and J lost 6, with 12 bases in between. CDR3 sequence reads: CASKYGTDEKLFF. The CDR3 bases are TGTGCCAGCAAGTACGGGACCGATGAAAAACTGTTTTTT.

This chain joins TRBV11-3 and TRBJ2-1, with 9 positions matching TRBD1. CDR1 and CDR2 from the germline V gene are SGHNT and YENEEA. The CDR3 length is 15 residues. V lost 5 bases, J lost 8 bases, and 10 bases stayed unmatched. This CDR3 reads CASSQGVQGAYEQFF. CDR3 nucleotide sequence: TGTGCCAGCAGCCAAGGAGTACAGGGGGCTTATGAGCAGTTCTTC.

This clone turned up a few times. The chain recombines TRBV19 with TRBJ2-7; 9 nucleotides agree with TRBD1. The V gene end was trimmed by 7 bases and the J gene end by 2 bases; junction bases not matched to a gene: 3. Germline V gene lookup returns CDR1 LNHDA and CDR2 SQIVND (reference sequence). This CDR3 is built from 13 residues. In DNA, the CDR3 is TGTGCCAGTAAGGGGACAGGGACCTACGAGCAGTACTTC. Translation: CASKGTGTYEQYF.

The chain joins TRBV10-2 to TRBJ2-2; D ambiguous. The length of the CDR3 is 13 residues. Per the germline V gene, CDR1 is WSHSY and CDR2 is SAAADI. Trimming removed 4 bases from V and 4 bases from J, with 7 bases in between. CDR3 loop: CASSGVATGELFF. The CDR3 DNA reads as TGCGCCAGCAGTGGGGTGGCCACCGGGGAGCTGTTTTTT.

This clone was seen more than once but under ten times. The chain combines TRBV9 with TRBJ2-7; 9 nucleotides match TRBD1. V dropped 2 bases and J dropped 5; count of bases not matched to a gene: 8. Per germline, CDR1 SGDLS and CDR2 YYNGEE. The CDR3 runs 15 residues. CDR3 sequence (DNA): TGTGCCAGCAGCGTTAATTCGGGACAGGGCGACGAGCAGTACTTC. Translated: CASSVNSGQGDEQYF. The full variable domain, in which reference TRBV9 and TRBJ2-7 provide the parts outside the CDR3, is DSGVTQTPKHLITATGQRVTLRCSPRSGDLSVYWYQQSLDQGLQFLIQYYNGEERAKGNILERFSAQQFPDLHSELNLSSLELGDSALYFCASSVNSGQGDEQYFGPGTRLTVT.

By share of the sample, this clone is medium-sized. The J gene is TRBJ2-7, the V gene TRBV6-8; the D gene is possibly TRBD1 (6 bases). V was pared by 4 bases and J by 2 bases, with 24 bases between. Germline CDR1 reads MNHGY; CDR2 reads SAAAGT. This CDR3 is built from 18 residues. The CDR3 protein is CASSFLLEGHITPYEQYF. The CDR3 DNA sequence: TGTGCCAGCAGTTTCCTACTCGAGGGACACATCACTCCCTACGAGCAGTACTTC.

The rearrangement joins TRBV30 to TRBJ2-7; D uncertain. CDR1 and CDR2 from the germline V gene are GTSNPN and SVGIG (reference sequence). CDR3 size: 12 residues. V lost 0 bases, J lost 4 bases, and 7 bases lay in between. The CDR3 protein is CAWSVMGYEQYF. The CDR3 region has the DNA TGTGCCTGGAGTGTAATGGGTTACGAGCAGTACTTC. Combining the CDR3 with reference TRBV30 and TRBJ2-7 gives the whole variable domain SQTIHQWPATLVQPVGSPLSLECTVEGTSNPNLYWYRQAAGRGLQLLFYSVGIGQISSEVPQNLSASRPQDRQFILSSKKLLLSDSGFYLCAWSVMGYEQYFGPGTRLTVT.

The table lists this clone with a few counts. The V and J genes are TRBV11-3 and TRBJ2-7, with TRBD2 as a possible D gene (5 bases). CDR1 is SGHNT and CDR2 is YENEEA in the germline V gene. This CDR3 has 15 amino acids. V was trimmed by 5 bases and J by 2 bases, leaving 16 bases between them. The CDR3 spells CASSPNQLETYEQYF. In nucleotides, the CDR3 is TGTGCCAGCAGCCCCAACCAACTAGAAACCTACGAGCAGTACTTC.

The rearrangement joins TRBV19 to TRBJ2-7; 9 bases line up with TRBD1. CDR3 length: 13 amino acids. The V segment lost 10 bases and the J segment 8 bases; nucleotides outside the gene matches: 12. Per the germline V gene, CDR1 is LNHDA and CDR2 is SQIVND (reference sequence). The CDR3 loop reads CATYGQGRSKQYF. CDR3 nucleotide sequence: TGTGCCACCTATGGACAGGGGCGATCGAAGCAGTACTTC. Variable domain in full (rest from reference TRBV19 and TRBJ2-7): DGGITQSPKYLFRKEGQNVTLSCEQNLNHDAMYWYRQDPGQGLRLIYYSQIVNDFQKGDIAEGYSVSREKKESFPLTVTSAQKNPTAFYLCATYGQGRSKQYFGPGTRLTVT.

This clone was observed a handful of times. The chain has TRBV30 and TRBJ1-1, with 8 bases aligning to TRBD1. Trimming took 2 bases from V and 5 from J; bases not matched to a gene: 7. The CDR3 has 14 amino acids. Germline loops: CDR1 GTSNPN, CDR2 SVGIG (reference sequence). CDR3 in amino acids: CAWSRTGRKTEAFF. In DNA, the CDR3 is TGTGCCTGGAGTCGGACAGGGAGGAAAACTGAAGCTTTCTTT.

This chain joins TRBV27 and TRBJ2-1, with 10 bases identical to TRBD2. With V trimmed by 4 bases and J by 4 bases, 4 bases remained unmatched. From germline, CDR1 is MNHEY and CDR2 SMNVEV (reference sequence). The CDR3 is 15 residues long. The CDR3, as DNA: TGTGCCAGCAGTTCAACTAGCGGGGTTTACAATGAGCAGTTCTTC. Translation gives CASSSTSGVYNEQFF.